Below are 5 T cell receptor beta chains sequenced from a single sample in a study of glioma-infiltrating T cells after dendritic cell vaccination. Sequencing used immunoSEQ multiplex PCR; TCRdb keeps in-frame clones, though not all of them. The sample lists under 75,000 clones; around 85% were seen once. Time point denoted: after dendritic cell vaccination, including at tumor progression/relapse. The input for sequencing was blood, taken after dendritic cell vaccination. The receptors shown here come from a human donor with glioblastoma.

A single count supports this clone. The CDR3, as DNA: TGTGCCAGCAGTACTCCAGGACAGGGAAGGTTCGAGCAGTACTTC. This encodes CASSTPGQGRFEQYF. This chain joins TRBV6-5 and TRBJ2-7; 8 bases align to TRBD1. The CDR3 is 15 residues long. Looked up from germline, CDR1 is MNHEY and CDR2 is SVGAGI. Trimming cost V 5 bases and J 6 bases; bases outside gene matches: 12.

The genes are TRBV19 and TRBJ1-1; 10 bases are a match to TRBD1. The CDR3 length is 16 residues. V shed 5 bases and J 3 bases; nucleotides not matched to a gene: 9. Germline V CDR1 and CDR2: LNHDA, SQIVND (reference sequence). CDR3 protein: CASSSGQGVAYTEAFF. The CDR3 coding sequence is TGTGCCAGTAGTTCTGGACAGGGGGTTGCGTACACTGAAGCTTTCTTT. Looking up the rest from reference TRBV19 and TRBJ1-1 gives the full variable domain: DGGITQSPKYLFRKEGQNVTLSCEQNLNHDAMYWYRQDPGQGLRLIYYSQIVNDFQKGDIAEGYSVSREKKESFPLTVTSAQKNPTAFYLCASSSGQGVAYTEAFFGQGTRLTVV.

V is TRBV16 and J is TRBJ2-2, with a tentative D call TRBD2 (5 bases). CDR1 and CDR2 (germline): KGHSY, FQNENV. There are 14 residues in the CDR3. V shed 4 bases and J shed 3 bases, with 9 bases lying between them. The CDR3, as DNA: TGTGCCAGCAGCCTGGGGAGAGACACCGGGGAGCTGTTTTTT. This encodes CASSLGRDTGELFF.

The chain combines TRBV19 with TRBJ2-3; 12 bases are shared with TRBD2. The CDR3 covers 17 residues. Germline CDR1 is LNHDA and CDR2 is SQIVND (reference sequence). The V segment lost 3 bases and the J segment 1 base; nucleotides outside the gene matches: 5. CDR3 residues: CASSIGASGGGTDTQYF. CDR3 nucleotides: TGTGCCAGTAGTATCGGAGCTAGCGGGGGGGGCACAGATACGCAGTATTTT.

CDR3 coding DNA: TGTGCCAGCAGTTACTCCCGACAGACAGACAATGAAAAACTGTTTTTT. Its protein product is CASSYSRQTDNEKLFF. The chain joins TRBV6-5 to TRBJ1-4; maybe TRBD1 (5 bases). With 0 bases removed from V and 5 bases from J, the gap between germline ends came to 13 bases. This CDR3 is built from 16 residues. Germline loops: CDR1 MNHEY, CDR2 SVGAGI.